Below, 15 T cell receptor beta chains from the same sample are listed, as sequenced in a study of cytomegalovirus exposure and HLA in healthy donors. The PCR employed 60 Vbeta primers together with 13 Jbeta primers. Clones were sequenced by immunoSEQ multiplex PCR, and TCRdb holds only the in-frame ones, with some missing. This table holds around 190,000 clones, 65% to 80% found once. Material for sequencing was PBMCs. Receptors originate from a woman aged 30 to 39 in good health and CMV-seropositive.

The chain couples TRBV7-9 to TRBJ2-3; D ambiguous. Trimming took off 2 bases at V and 0 bases at J, with 6 bases between the two ends. CDR3 size: 14 residues. Germline V gene data show CDR1 as SEHNR and CDR2 as FQNEAQ (reference sequence). Here the CDR3 DNA reads TGTGCCAGCAGCTTATTTTCTAGCACAGATACGCAGTATTTT. It translates to CASSLFSSTDTQYF. The full variable domain, its missing parts supplied by reference TRBV7-9 and TRBJ2-3, is DTGVSQNPRHKITKRGQNVTFRCDPISEHNRLYWYRQTLGQGPEFLTYFQNEAQLEKSRLLSDRFSAERPKGSFSTLEIQRTEQGDSAMYLCASSLFSSTDTQYFGPGTRLTVL.

V and J are TRBV5-5 and TRBJ2-2; 9 bases are a match to TRBD1. Germline CDR1 and CDR2: SGHKS and YYEKEE (reference sequence). The CDR3 covers 15 residues. V shed 6 bases and J 3 bases; nucleotides not matched to a gene: 6. The CDR3 sequence is CASTQGQGDTGELFF. The CDR3 region has the DNA TGTGCCAGCACCCAGGGACAGGGTGACACCGGGGAGCTGTTTTTT.

The chain uses TRBV5-1 and TRBJ2-2, with TRBD1 as a possible D gene (7 bases). The CDR3 sequence is 15 residues long. Germline assignment: CDR1 SGHRS and CDR2 YFSETQ. V gave up 4 bases and J gave up 2 bases, with 12 bases separating them. The CDR3 protein is CASSPTGTNTGELFF. DNA of the CDR3: TGCGCCAGCAGCCCGACAGGGACTAACACCGGGGAGCTGTTTTTT.

The chain employs TRBV12-5 and TRBJ1-1; D not resolved. Germline CDR1 and CDR2: LGHNT and FRNRAP. This CDR3 region has 11 residues. Deletions cut 6 bases from V and 5 bases from J, with 7 bases between. The CDR3 region is CASGQITEAFF. The CDR3 DNA is TGTGCTAGTGGACAGATTACTGAAGCTTTCTTT.

CDR3 in DNA: TGTGCCATCAGTGAGTCCCAACAACAGGGGGCGGGGGACACTGAAGCTTTCTTT. Residues: CAISESQQQGAGDTEAFF. This sequence joins TRBV10-3 and TRBJ1-1; 9 bases fit TRBD1. Trimming took 0 bases from V and 3 from J; bases not matched to a gene: 11. This CDR3 has 18 residues. Per the germline V gene, CDR1 is ENHRY and CDR2 is SYGVKD.

The genes are TRBV4-1 and TRBJ2-2; possibly TRBD2 for D (6 bases). This CDR3 contains 16 residues. Between the trimmed V and J ends, which lost 0 bases and 2 bases, there was a span of 10 bases. In germline, CDR1 is MGHRA, CDR2 YSYEKL. The CDR3 is CASSQDTSRNTGELFF. CDR3 sequence (DNA): TGCGCCAGCAGCCAAGATACTAGCCGCAACACCGGGGAGCTGTTTTTT.

This clone has a single count. CDR3 sequence reads: CASSSGSNWRERTLHF. The CDR3 coding sequence is TGCGCCAGCAGCTCAGGATCTAATTGGAGAGAGCGGACCCTCCACTTT. This chain connects TRBV5-1 to TRBJ1-6; D gene unclear. The CDR3 runs to 16 residues. Germline loops: CDR1 SGHRS, CDR2 YFSETQ. V gave up 3 bases and J gave up 14 bases, with 24 bases separating them.

This clone has only one observation. The rearrangement uses TRBV4-1 and TRBJ2-1, with D perhaps TRBD2 (6 bases). CDR1 and CDR2 from the germline V gene are MGHRA and YSYEKL. The CDR3 has 16 amino acids. V lost 0 bases, J lost 4 bases, and 13 bases lay in between. The CDR3 DNA is TGCGCCAGCAGCCAAGACTCGCGCGGGGATTACAATGAGCAGTTCTTC. It encodes CASSQDSRGDYNEQFF.

The rearrangement uses TRBV5-1 and TRBJ1-1, with D possibly being TRBD1 (6 bases). The V gene lost 4 bases and the J gene lost 3 bases, with 19 bases spanning the gap. Germline CDR1 and CDR2: SGHRS and YFSETQ. The CDR3 runs to 16 residues. This CDR3 is CASSQGGAYRDTEAFF. As DNA, the CDR3 is TGCGCCAGCAGCCAAGGGGGAGCATACAGGGACACTGAAGCTTTCTTT.

As regards this clone: Distinct nucleotide sequences in the sample also encode this CDR3. This chain connects TRBV4-1 to TRBJ1-1; no firm D call. The V gene lost 0 bases and the J gene lost 4 bases, with 6 bases spanning the gap. The CDR3 length is 13 residues. Germline V gives CDR1 MGHRA, CDR2 YSYEKL. The CDR3 DNA sequence: TGCGCCAGCAGCCAAGATCGGGGCACTGAAGCTTTCTTT. It translates to CASSQDRGTEAFF.

This chain uses TRBV5-6 with TRBJ2-1, with D perhaps matching TRBD2 (6 bases). Trimming took 2 bases from V and 4 from J, leaving 16 bases between them. Germline CDR1 reads SGHDT; CDR2 reads YYEEEE. This CDR3 region has 16 residues. Here the CDR3 DNA reads TGTGCCAGCAGCTTAAACCCGGGACTCGGATACAATGAGCAGTTCTTC. It codes for CASSLNPGLGYNEQFF.

This clone was counted between two and nine times. This rearrangement joins TRBV19 to TRBJ2-3; D is unclear. Germline-derived CDR1 and CDR2 are LNHDA and SQIVND (reference sequence). CDR3 length: 13 residues. Trimming shortened V by 3 bases and J by 5 bases, and 9 bases separated the two germline ends. The CDR3 DNA sequence: TGTGCCAGTAGTATCGGGTTAAGAGATACGCAGTATTTT. Translation gives CASSIGLRDTQYF.

This clone came up a few times. The gene calls are TRBV5-8 and TRBJ1-5, with 7 bases identical to TRBD1. Germline V gene lookup returns CDR1 SGHTS and CDR2 YDEGEE. The length of the CDR3 is 13 residues. The V gene end was trimmed by 0 bases and the J gene end by 6 bases; junction bases not matched to a gene: 0. Here the CDR3 reads CASSLDRGQPQHF. The CDR3 DNA is TGTGCCAGCAGCTTGGACAGGGGTCAGCCCCAGCATTTT.

The chain links TRBV13 to TRBJ2-6; 8 bases fit TRBD1. Germline V lookup: CDR1 PRHDT, CDR2 FYEKMQ (reference sequence). V lost 2 bases, J lost 2 bases, and 5 bases stayed unmatched. The CDR3 extends over 17 amino acids. Here the CDR3 DNA reads TGTGCCAGCAGCTTAAGGGCACAGGGGGCTGGGGCCAACGTCCTGACTTTC. Translating it yields CASSLRAQGAGANVLTF.

The chain carries TRBV19 and TRBJ2-1; 7 nucleotides agree with TRBD2. V lost 7 bases to trimming and J lost 3 bases; unmatched junction nucleotides: 12. From germline, CDR1 is LNHDA and CDR2 SQIVND (reference sequence). The length of the CDR3 is 16 residues. CDR3 residues: CASTPSGGLNYNEQFF. The CDR3 DNA follows: TGTGCCAGTACCCCCTCGGGGGGACTAAACTACAATGAGCAGTTCTTC.